This TCR beta chain was identified during a study of blood T cell repertoires in COVID-19. Whole-study context: COVID-19 samples collected from the United States, Italy and Spain covered acute and convalescent phases. Sample material is recorded as cDNA or gDNA derived from T cells, B-cell-depleted T cells, or PBMCs.

The CDR3 loop spans 15 amino acids. From germline, CDR1 is SGHRS and CDR2 YFSETQ. Trimming took off 0 bases at V and 2 bases at J, with 10 bases between the two ends. Per the original methods: Reference gene primer amplification gave nucleated cell count estimates. Generated by immunoSEQ multiplex PCR, the TCRdb table keeps only in-frame clones and is missing some. D and trimming come from the DNA, and the V and J calls and clone size come from that table. Of about 190,000 clones in the sample, about 77% are singletons; the top ten hold approximately 3%. This TCR was sampled from a woman older than 75 with active or convalescent COVID-19. The V and J genes are TRBV5-1 and TRBJ2-3; D gene ambiguous. The specimen was peripheral blood. CDR3 in amino acids: CASSLAADITDTQYF. CDR3 coding DNA: TGCGCCAGCAGCTTGGCCGCAGATATCACAGATACGCAGTATTTT.